This TCR beta chain is from a study of blood T cell repertoires in COVID-19. On the study more broadly: Samples taken during acute and convalescent COVID-19 were collected in the United States, Italy and Spain.

In the authors' methods: Estimation of nucleated cell counts relied on the amplification of reference gene primers. The table came from immunoSEQ multiplex PCR; TCRdb's copy has only in-frame clones and leaves some out. D and trimming were read from the DNA, whereas the V and J calls and clone size are those reported in that table. The table lists 250,000 to 300,000 clones, 75% to 90% of them singletons. The sample comprised peripheral blood. The TCR originated in a woman aged 50 to 60 who had recovered from COVID-19.

For the CDR3, the DNA is TGTGCCAGCAGCCCCGGACCCGGGAGAGTGAACACTGAAGCTTTCTTT. This gives the protein CASSPGPGRVNTEAFF. This rearrangement joins TRBV9 to TRBJ1-1; unclear D gene. V was trimmed by 4 bases and J by 0 bases, leaving 16 bases between them. The CDR3 totals 16 residues. The germline CDR1 and CDR2 sequences are SGDLS and YYNGEE.